This TCR beta chain is from a study of human T cells and chemical hapten exposure (dated by TCRdb to the early 2020s). About the full investigation: For sensitization, 2% DPC in acetone was applied to a 2 cm by 2 cm area of upper inner arm skin. The patient cohort, mostly female, included alopecia areata with under or over 50% scalp involvement, alopecia totalis and alopecia universalis. Peripheral blood TCR repertoire changes were tracked in vivo in alopecia patients during primary and secondary sensitization to the hapten diphenylcyclopropenone (DPC). Patient blood was sampled pre-sensitization (week 0) and at 2, 6 and about 24 weeks after DPC sensitization. Patch tests used Finn chambers with 0.01% DPC on the upper back, scored after 6 days by International Contact Dermatitis Research Group standards. Libraries were pooled for sequencing, and variation in per-sample TCR yields was attributed mainly to small differences in library volumes within the pool. About 29 alopecia patients gave blood for TCR sequencing at one to four time points (pre-sensitization, 2, 6 and 24 weeks). Patients additionally received weekly therapeutic DPC doses to the scalp throughout the approximately 25-week study period. Overall study outcomes, separate from this receptor: Repeated subsampling changed both the strength of the expansion versus patch-test correlation and the threshold at which that correlation became significant. Because all patients had alopecia, a presumed autoimmune disease, the immune response of the patients might differ from that of healthy individuals. Patch test score correlated positively with the number of PT1 expanded TCRs, reaching significance at thresholds 8, 16 and 32 but not at 4. No change with DPC sensitization was found in the number of TCRs above 1 in 1000 frequency, and no evidence of global repertoire structure alterations was found. Compared with pre-sensitization or healthy control sets, expanded TCRs formed significantly more large CDR3 similarity clusters, which is consistent with antigen-driven responses.

Sequences SQVTM (CDR1) and ANQGSEA (CDR2) are obtained from the germline V gene. Reading from cysteine to phenylalanine, the CDR3 counts 13 amino acids. The DNA shown is the 39-base CDR3, in frame from base 1. Trimming removed 6 bases from V and 1 base from J; the gene matches leave 4 bases unexplained. The time point label of this sample denotes: patch test 3, about 24 weeks after DPC sensitization. Read against the paper, the sample's treatment or condition label means: therapeutic diphenylcyclopropenone sensitization with weekly scalp DPC. Blood at each patch-test visit was drawn before the patch test was applied. To be eligible, patients had to be aged 18 to 70, diagnosed with alopecia and judged suitable for DPC therapy, while pregnant patients were excluded. Unfractionated whole blood was collected in Tempus Blood RNA tubes, and total RNA was extracted from that blood. The library came from RACE. These reads were obtained on a NextSeq 500. Library preparation attached unique molecular identifiers to individual cDNA molecules for quantitative, reproducible TCR counting. Both TCR alpha and TCR beta chains were sequenced from each blood RNA sample. As for the authors' bioinformatics: A median of about 87,000 TCRs per sample was observed, with a range of 23,224 to 690,600. V, J and CDR3 annotation of the TCR reads was carried out using the Decombinator software suite. Every sample was subsampled to the same number of TCRs (28,000) for the PS versus PT1 abundance plots. Expanded TCRs were defined as absent before sensitization and observed at least eight times at the 2-week time point. TCRdb redid the processing of the public reads, applying fastp at Q25 and MiXCR, and retained in-frame beta chains. Entries that share a CDR3 protein sequence are merged under the most common genes and DNA. The V and J calls reflect TCRdb's pipeline rather than the authors' work. This sample has roughly 69,000 distinct CDR3 sequences in its table, and approximately 11% of those were observed once. The ten largest make up 2% to 3% of the sample.

This clonotype was detected ten times or more. This receptor's antigen is unknown. No base quality information exists; no much larger clone differs at one position. Material: whole blood, obtained in connection with sensitization to the hapten diphenylcyclopropenone (DPC). The receptor's source is a woman under 40 with alopecia areata. Some clones in this sample may be carry-over from other donors' samples. The rearranged segments are TRBV29-1 and TRBJ1-1; 8 central bases correspond to TRBD1. The CDR3 is CSVAQGANTEAFF. The bases read TGCAGCGTAGCCCAGGGGGCGAACACTGAAGCTTTCTTT.